These T cell receptor beta chains were read from a single sample in a study of T cells in Graves' hyperthyroidism and ophthalmopathy. TCRdb recomputed calls from the multiplex PCR reads with MiXCR, one row per CDR3 protein. The data contain some 720,000 distinct CDR3 sequences, roughly 15% of them singletons. Material for sequencing was blood. The source is a young man with Graves' hyperthyroidism. Each CDR3 is given with its conserved first and last residue. The D gene is left open where the match is weak. A row's size may be missing; if present it is once, few, many or a size class.

clone size	V gene	D gene	J gene	CDR3 DNA	CDR3 protein
NA	TRBV19	TRBD1	TRBJ1-1	TGTGCCAGTATCGGCCGGGACAGGGATTCGCACACTGAAGCTTTCTTT	CASIGRDRDSHTEAFF
NA	TRBV7-9	NA	TRBJ2-5	TGTGCCAGCAGCCGACCTCTGGACACGCCGCAAGAGACCCAGTACTTC	CASSRPLDTPQETQYF
many	TRBV9	NA	TRBJ2-1	TGTGCCAGCAGCGCAGGACCCGGCCGTTACAATGAGCAGTTCTTC	CASSAGPGRYNEQFF
NA	TRBV6-1	NA	TRBJ2-5	TGTGCCAGCAGGGGGCCACCCCAAGAGACCCAGTACTTC	CASRGPPQETQYF
NA	TRBV12-3/TRBV12-4	NA	TRBJ2-4	TGTGCCAGCGGGGGTGGGAGCATTCAGTACTTC	CASGGGSIQYF
NA	TRBV6-5	NA	TRBJ2-5	TGTGCCGCCAGCAGTTACGCGATCCCCCAAGAGACCCAGTACTTC	CAASSYAIPQETQYF
few	TRBV20-1	NA	TRBJ2-1	TGCAGTGCTAGAGATTATCGGGGTAGCGGTGAGCAGTTCTTC	CSARDYRGSGEQFF
few	TRBV29-1	NA	TRBJ1-3	TGCAGCGTTGTGGGGGGTGGAAACACCATATATTTT	CSVVGGGNTIYF
few	TRBV4-3	TRBD1	TRBJ2-7	TGCGCCAGCAGCCCACCTCCCGGGACAGGGTTTGGCGAGCAGTACTTC	CASSPPPGTGFGEQYF
few	TRBV7-2	NA	TRBJ2-7	TGTGCCAGCAGCTTAACAACGGGCTCCTACGAGCAGTACTTC	CASSLTTGSYEQYF
many	TRBV27	NA	TRBJ2-1	TGTGCCAGCAGTGCCGGGACTTCAGTCAATGAGCAGTTCTTC	CASSAGTSVNEQFF
few	TRBV11-2	NA	TRBJ2-2	TGTGCCAGCAGGCCTAAGGGCCGCCCTGAGGGGGAGCTGTTTTTT	CASRPKGRPEGELFF
NA	TRBV5-1	NA	TRBJ2-1	TGCGCCAGCAGCTTGGAAGGGTTAAACTACAATGAGCAGTTCTTC	CASSLEGLNYNEQFF
NA	TRBV20-1	TRBD2	TRBJ2-1	TGCAGTGCTCGCCAGTGGGAGCGGGAGATAAATGAGCAGTTCTTC	CSARQWEREINEQFF
NA	TRBV5-1	NA	TRBJ2-2	TGCGCCAGCAGCTTGGACAGAACTACCGGGGAGCTGTTTTTT	CASSLDRTTGELFF